This T cell receptor beta chain appears in the sequencing data of a study of T cells after yellow fever vaccination. General study findings and limits: Compared with primary, the secondary response was weaker and peaked at day 5, not 15.

The table lists this clonotype with a few counts. Its antigen is still unknown. The V end was cut by 1 base, the J end by 0 bases, with 13 bases between. From germline, CDR1 is SGHRS and CDR2 YFSETQ. The CDR3 consists of 16 residues. TCRdb re-called the 5' RACE reads through MiXCR, storing one row per CDR3 protein. This sample carries over 250,000 distinct CDR3 sequences, over 4% of them seen once, and the ten largest clones take 20% to 25%. This sequence was found in a man aged 18-30 years who received the YFV17D yellow fever vaccine. Source: PBMCs, taken 5 days after the yellow fever booster vaccination. V and J are TRBV5-1 and TRBJ1-1, with D possibly matching TRBD1 (5 bases). DNA of the CDR3: TGCGCCAGCAGCTTGTTAGATTCAGGGTTGAACACTGAAGCTTTCTTT. It codes for CASSLLDSGLNTEAFF.